A single sample gave rise to the 17 T cell receptor beta chains below, sequenced in a study of T cells in Graves' hyperthyroidism and ophthalmopathy. Authors of the study amplified TCR beta CDR3 regions from RNA transcripts. The HTBI primer set was used in a first-round RT-PCR of the TCR CDR3. TCRdb passed the multiplex PCR reads through MiXCR, listing each CDR3 protein once. The data contain approximately 600,000 distinct CDR3 sequences, about 14% of them singletons. Sequences were obtained from blood. Receptor source: a woman aged 35 to 49 with Graves' ophthalmopathy.

This clonotype was seen a few times. This chain uses TRBV27 with TRBJ1-5; 9 nucleotides match TRBD1. The germline V gene has CDR1 MNHEY and CDR2 SMNVEV (reference sequence). V trimming: 6 bases; J trimming: 4 bases; junction bases outside the gene matches: 13. This CDR3 spans 17 amino acids. The chain's CDR3 is CASRLKAGQGINQPQHF. The CDR3 DNA sequence: TGTGCCAGCAGACTAAAGGCGGGACAGGGTATTAATCAGCCCCAGCATTTT.

The V and J genes are TRBV3-1 and TRBJ2-2; maybe TRBD2 (5 bases). The CDR3 is 15 amino acids. Germline CDR1 and CDR2: LGHDT and YNNKEL (reference sequence). Trimming shortened V by 2 bases and J by 8 bases, and 15 bases separated the two germline ends. This CDR3 is CASSQRTAGVGELFF. The CDR3 DNA reads TGTGCCAGCAGCCAACGTACGGCCGGGGTGGGGGAGCTGTTTTTT.

There are many counts of this clonotype. This rearrangement joins TRBV29-1 to TRBJ2-7; D gene ambiguous. Germline CDR1 SQVTM, CDR2 ANQGSEA. V lost 0 bases and J lost 3, with 12 bases in between. This CDR3 has 14 residues. This chain's CDR3 is CSVEDRNGDYEQYF. For the CDR3, the DNA is TGCAGCGTTGAAGATCGCAACGGAGACTACGAGCAGTACTTC.

This clonotype was seen ten or more times. This clone may be a read error of a much larger clone one base away. No conserved phenylalanine or tryptophan is present at the end of the CDR3, so a read error is the likely explanation. The CDR3 loop is CASSPRPTTGTSSYEQYS. The DNA of the CDR3 is TGTGCCAGCAGCCCTAGGCCAACGACAGGCACCAGCTCCTACGAGCAGTACTCC. The J gene is TRBJ2-7, the V gene TRBV11-2, with D perhaps TRBD1 (6 bases). Trimming removed 5 bases from V and 0 bases from J, with 23 bases in between. Germline-derived CDR1 and CDR2 are SGHAT and FQNNGV. This CDR3 has 18 amino acids.

V usage is TRBV11-2 and J usage is TRBJ1-2; 9 bases line up with TRBD1. The germline CDR1 and CDR2 sequences are SGHAT and FQNNGV. The CDR3 contains 16 residues. The trim removed 4 bases at V and 4 bases at J, leaving 10 bases unmatched. The CDR3 sequence is CASSSVTGGRGYGYTF. The CDR3 DNA sequence: TGTGCCAGCAGCTCGGTAACAGGGGGCAGAGGCTATGGCTACACCTTC.

This clonotype was seen repeatedly, ten times or more. The gene calls are TRBV28 and TRBJ2-7, with TRBD1 matching over 9 bases. Trimming removed 6 bases from V and 6 bases from J; junction bases left unmatched: 12. Germline CDR1 MDHEN, CDR2 SYDVKM. The CDR3 totals 15 residues. The CDR3 loop is CASRAPRDRAREQYF. In DNA, the CDR3 is TGTGCCAGCAGGGCACCCCGGGACAGGGCTCGCGAGCAGTACTTC.

This clonotype was seen repeatedly, ten times or more. The V and J genes are TRBV7-2 and TRBJ2-7, with a weak D call TRBD2 (6 bases). Germline V CDR1 and CDR2: SGHTA, FQGNSA. V dropped 5 bases and J dropped 0 bases, with 14 bases sitting between them. The CDR3 consists of 15 residues. The CDR3, as DNA: TGTGCCAGCAGCCGCGCCGCGGGATTCTCCTACGAGCAGTACTTC. Protein sequence: CASSRAAGFSYEQYF.

This clonotype came up a few times. V usage is TRBV6-2 or TRBV6-3 and J usage is TRBJ1-1; possible D gene TRBD1, 6 bases. The CDR3 runs 16 residues. Looked up from germline, CDR1 is MNHEY and CDR2 is SVGEGT. The ends were cut back, 7 bases at V and 0 bases at J, with 18 bases in the middle. CDR3 in DNA: TGTGCCAGCACCGCGATACGACAGGTTCTGAACACTGAAGCTTTCTTT. As protein: CASTAIRQVLNTEAFF.

This clonotype was counted between two and nine times. The chain couples TRBV4-3 to TRBJ1-1; the match to TRBD1 covers 8 bases. With V trimmed by 4 bases and J by 10 bases, 11 bases remained unmatched. Germline V gene lookup returns CDR1 LGHNA and CDR2 YSLEER. This CDR3 is built from 14 residues. The CDR3 sequence is CASSPGGVGTGAFF. Written as DNA, the CDR3 is TGCGCCAGCAGCCCAGGGGGGGTGGGGACAGGAGCTTTCTTT.

Ten or more counts support this clonotype. The chain recombines TRBV15 with TRBJ1-5, with D perhaps matching TRBD1 (5 bases). CDR3 length: 15 amino acids. Trimming cost V 3 bases and J 0 bases, with 9 bases left between them. Germline loops: CDR1 LNHNV, CDR2 YYDKDF (reference sequence). CDR3 sequence: CATSSGGYSNQPQHF. In nucleotides, the CDR3 is TGTGCCACCAGCAGTGGGGGATATAGCAATCAGCCCCAGCATTTT. Full variable domain (remainder filled in from reference TRBV15 and TRBJ1-5): DAMVIQNPRYQVTQFGKPVTLSCSQTLNHNVMYWYQQKSSQAPKLLFHYYDKDFNNEADTPDNFQSRRPNTSFCFLDIRSPGLGDTAMYLCATSSGGYSNQPQHFGDGTRLSIL.

This clonotype was detected ten times or more. V and J are TRBV18 and TRBJ2-5, with D maybe TRBD1 (6 bases). The V end lost 0 bases, the J end lost 0 bases, and 11 bases lay between the germline ends. This CDR3 is built from 16 residues. Germline V gene data show CDR1 as KGHSH and CDR2 as LQKENI. CDR3 nucleotides: TGTGCCAGCTCACCACCGGGACAATCGTACCAAGAGACCCAGTACTTC. This encodes CASSPPGQSYQETQYF.

This clonotype came up many times. This chain links TRBV20-1 with TRBJ2-5; TRBD2 agrees at 9 bases. CDR3 size: 15 residues. Trimming removed 0 bases from V and 4 bases from J; junction bases left unmatched: 6. Germline assignment: CDR1 DFQATT and CDR2 SNEGSKA (reference sequence). The CDR3 loop is CSARDYSGRGETQYF. CDR3 sequence (DNA): TGCAGTGCTAGAGATTATAGCGGGAGAGGAGAGACCCAGTACTTC.

This chain uses TRBV7-9 with TRBJ2-7, with 10 bases matching TRBD2. With V trimmed by 5 bases and J by 2 bases, 6 bases remained unmatched. Germline assignment: CDR1 SEHNR and CDR2 FQNEAQ (reference sequence). CDR3 length equals 15 residues. The CDR3 is CASSIGAGGAYEQYF. As DNA, the CDR3 is TGTGCCAGCAGCATAGGAGCGGGAGGGGCCTACGAGCAGTACTTC.

The rearrangement joins TRBV11-1 to TRBJ2-3, with TRBD2 identical over 7 bases. The germline gives CDR1 SGHAT, CDR2 FQDESV (reference sequence). Trimming at V came to 4 bases and at J to 1 base, leaving 8 bases not matched to a gene. The CDR3 sequence is 16 residues long. CDR3 protein: CASSSRGGSGTDTQYF. The DNA of the CDR3 is TGTGCCAGCAGCTCCCGAGGCGGGAGTGGCACAGATACGCAGTATTTT.

This clonotype was seen ten or more times. The chain employs TRBV6-4 and TRBJ1-5; D gene unclear. Germline V CDR1 and CDR2: MRHNA, SNTAGT. The ends were cut back, 7 bases at V and 0 bases at J, with 19 bases in the middle. The CDR3 is made up of 17 amino acids. The CDR3 bases are TGTGCCAGCACTCTCGAAGGCGGCAGTTATAGCAATCAGCCCCAGCATTTT. Its translation is CASTLEGGSYSNQPQHF.

This clonotype was counted only a few times. The V call is TRBV4-1, the J call TRBJ1-1, with D tentatively TRBD1 (6 bases). Between the trimmed V and J ends, which lost 0 bases and 4 bases, there was a span of 18 bases. The CDR3 totals 17 residues. The germline gives CDR1 MGHRA, CDR2 YSYEKL. This CDR3 is CASSQDIGVRGGTEAFF. In DNA, the CDR3 is TGCGCCAGCAGCCAAGATATAGGCGTCAGGGGAGGCACTGAAGCTTTCTTT.

Ten or more counts support this clonotype. The chain joins TRBV6-2 or TRBV6-3 to TRBJ1-5; TRBD1 matches 8 bases. This CDR3 is built from 15 residues. V shed 6 bases, J shed 3 bases, and the junction held 7 bases outside the gene matches. Germline V gene lookup returns CDR1 MNHEY and CDR2 SVGEGT. For the CDR3, the DNA is TGTGCCAGCAGGACCGGGACAGGTCTCAATCAGCCCCAGCATTTT. Translated, it gives CASRTGTGLNQPQHF.